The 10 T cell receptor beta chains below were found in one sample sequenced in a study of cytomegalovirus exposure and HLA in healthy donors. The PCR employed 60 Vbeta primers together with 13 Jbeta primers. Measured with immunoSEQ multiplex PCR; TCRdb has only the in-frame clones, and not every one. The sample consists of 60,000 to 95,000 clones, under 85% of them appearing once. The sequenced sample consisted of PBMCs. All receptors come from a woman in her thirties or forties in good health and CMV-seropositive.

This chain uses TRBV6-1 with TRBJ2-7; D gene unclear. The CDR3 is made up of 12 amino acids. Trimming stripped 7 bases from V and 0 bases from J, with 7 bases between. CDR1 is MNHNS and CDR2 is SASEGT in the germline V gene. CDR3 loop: CASNPGSYEQYF. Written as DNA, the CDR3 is TGTGCCAGCAATCCAGGCTCCTACGAGCAGTACTTC.

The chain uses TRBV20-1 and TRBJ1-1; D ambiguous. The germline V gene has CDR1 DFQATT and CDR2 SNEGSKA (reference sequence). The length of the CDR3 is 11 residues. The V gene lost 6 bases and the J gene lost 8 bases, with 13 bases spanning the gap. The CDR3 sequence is CSAPNILEAFF. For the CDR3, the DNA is TGCAGTGCGCCAAACATATTAGAAGCTTTCTTT.

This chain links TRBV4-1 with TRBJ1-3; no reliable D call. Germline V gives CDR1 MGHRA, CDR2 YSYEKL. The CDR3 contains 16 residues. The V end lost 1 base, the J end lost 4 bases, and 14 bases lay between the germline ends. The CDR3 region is CASSQVAGKTGNTIYF. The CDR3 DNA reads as TGCGCCAGCAGCCAAGTGGCAGGAAAGACGGGAAACACCATATATTTT.

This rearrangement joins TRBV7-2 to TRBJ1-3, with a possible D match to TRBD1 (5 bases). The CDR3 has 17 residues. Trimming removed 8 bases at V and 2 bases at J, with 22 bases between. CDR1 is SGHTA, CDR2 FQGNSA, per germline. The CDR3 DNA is TGTGCCAGCTCCCAGCCGCCGGGGGGTTCGGCTGGAAACACCATATATTTT. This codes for CASSQPPGGSAGNTIYF. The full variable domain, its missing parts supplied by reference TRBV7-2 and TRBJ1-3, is GAGVSQSPSNKVTEKGKDVELRCDPISGHTALYWYRQSLGQGLEFLIYFQGNSAPDKSGLPSDRFSAERTGGSVSTLTIQRTQQEDSAVYLCASSQPPGGSAGNTIYFGEGSWLTVV.

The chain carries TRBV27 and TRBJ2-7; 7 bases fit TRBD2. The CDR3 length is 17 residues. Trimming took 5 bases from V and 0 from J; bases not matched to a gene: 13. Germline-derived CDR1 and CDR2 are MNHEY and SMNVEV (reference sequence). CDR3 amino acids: CASSGGRVGEGSYEQYF. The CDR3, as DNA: TGTGCCAGCAGTGGGGGGAGGGTGGGGGAAGGCTCCTACGAGCAGTACTTC.

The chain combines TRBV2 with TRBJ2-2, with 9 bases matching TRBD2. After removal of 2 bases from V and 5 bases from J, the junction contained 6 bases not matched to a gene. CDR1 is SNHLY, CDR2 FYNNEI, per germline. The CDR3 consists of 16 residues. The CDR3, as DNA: TGTGCCAGCAGTGAAAGGTTCCTAGCGGGGACCGGGGAGCTGTTTTTT. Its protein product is CASSERFLAGTGELFF.

CDR3 bases: TGCGCCAGCGGCCGGCCGACAACTAATGAAAAACTGTTTTTT. Translating it yields CASGRPTTNEKLFF. The gene calls are TRBV4-1 and TRBJ1-4; no firm D call. CDR1 and CDR2 from the germline V gene are MGHRA and YSYEKL. The CDR3 length is 14 residues. V was cut by 8 bases and J by 0 bases, with 10 bases left in between.

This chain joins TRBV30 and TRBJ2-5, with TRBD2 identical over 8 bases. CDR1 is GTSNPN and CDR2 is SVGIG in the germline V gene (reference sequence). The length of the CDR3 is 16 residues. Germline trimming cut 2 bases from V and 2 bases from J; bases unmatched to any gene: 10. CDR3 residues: CAWSLGTRLGQETQYF. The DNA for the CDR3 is TGTGCCTGGAGTCTCGGGACTAGGCTTGGTCAAGAGACCCAGTACTTC.

CDR3 in DNA: TGTGCCAGCGGACAGGGTTCAACATATTTT. Translating gives CASGQGSTYF. This sequence joins TRBV28 and TRBJ1-3; 8 positions agree with TRBD1. The trim removed 8 bases at V and 15 bases at J, leaving 6 bases unmatched. In germline, CDR1 is MDHEN, CDR2 SYDVKM. CDR3 length: 10 amino acids.

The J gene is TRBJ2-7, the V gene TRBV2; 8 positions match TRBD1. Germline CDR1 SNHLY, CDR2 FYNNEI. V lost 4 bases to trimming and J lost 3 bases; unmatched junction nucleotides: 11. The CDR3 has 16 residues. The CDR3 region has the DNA TGTGCCAGCAGTGGAGTAAGGGACAGGACTTACTACGAGCAGTACTTC. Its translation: CASSGVRDRTYYEQYF.